The 24 T cell receptor beta chains given below trace back to one sample, sequenced in a study of breast tumors, draining lymph nodes, adjacent tissues. TCRdb fed the multiplex PCR reads into MiXCR, producing one record per CDR3 protein. The sample consists of about 230,000 distinct CDR3 sequences, roughly 32% of them appearing once. Axillary draining lymph nodes of breast cancer patients supplied the node samples. Sequencing used axillary lymph node tissue. Receptors originate from a female donor with breast cancer. Some clones in this sample may be carry-over from other donors' samples.

This clonotype was recorded at least ten times. CDR3 sequence (DNA): TGCGCCAGCACCACAGGTACCACCTACGAGCAGTACTTC. This sequence encodes CASTTGTTYEQYF. The rearrangement links TRBV10-2 to TRBJ2-7; TRBD1 might be the D (5 bases). The CDR3 length is 13 residues. The V and J ends lost 7 bases and 2 bases respectively, with 12 bases between them. The germline V gene has CDR1 WSHSY and CDR2 SAAADI.

This clonotype was detected ten times or more. The chain uses TRBV18 and TRBJ1-2, with D maybe TRBD1 (5 bases). Germline loops: CDR1 KGHSH, CDR2 LQKENI. V lost 3 bases and J lost 4, with 18 bases in between. This CDR3 region has 16 residues. CDR3: CASSPGVEGRSYGYTF. The CDR3 DNA reads TGTGCCAGCTCACCGGGTGTCGAGGGGAGGTCCTATGGCTACACCTTC.

This clonotype was recorded many times. This may come from a read error, since a much larger clone is one base off. CDR3 sequence: CVSSEAPSGANVLTF. The CDR3 DNA reads TGTGTCAGCAGCGAAGCACCCTCTGGGGCCAACGTCCTGACTTTC. The chain uses TRBV9 and TRBJ2-6, with no clear D. Germline CDR1 SGDLS, CDR2 YYNGEE. There are 15 residues in the CDR3.

This clonotype was detected many times. The chain couples TRBV15 to TRBJ2-1, with D unclear. CDR1 and CDR2 (germline): LNHNV, YYDKDF (reference sequence). Between the trimmed V and J ends, which lost 2 bases and 9 bases, there was a span of 11 bases. The CDR3 loop spans 13 amino acids. CDR3 amino acids: CATSRFGRGEQFF. As DNA, the CDR3 is TGTGCCACCAGCAGATTCGGGCGAGGTGAGCAGTTCTTC.

This clonotype was seen once. One end of the junction fails to match germline, which may point to a read error. This chain connects TRBV2 to TRBJ1-1, with 8 bases matching TRBD1. CDR1 is SNHLY and CDR2 is FYNNEI in the germline V gene. This CDR3 is 14 amino acids long. DNA of the CDR3: TGTGCCGGCAGTGAGGTCAGGGGGCCCACTGAAGCTTTCTTT. This gives the protein CAGSEVRGPTEAFF.

This clonotype has ten or more counts. The gene calls are TRBV20-1 and TRBJ2-7; D not certain. Per the germline V gene, CDR1 is DFQATT and CDR2 is SNEGSKA (reference sequence). This CDR3 region has 14 residues. Between the trimmed V and J ends, which lost 5 bases and 0 bases, there was a span of 14 bases. The CDR3 DNA reads TGCAGTGCTCGTCCGCGGCAGCCCTCCTACGAGCAGTACTTC. This sequence encodes CSARPRQPSYEQYF.

This clonotype has a handful of counts. The rearrangement links TRBV6-1 to TRBJ2-5; D unresolved. The CDR3 runs 12 residues. Deletions cut 7 bases from V and 4 bases from J, with 10 bases between. Germline loops: CDR1 MNHNS, CDR2 SASEGT. The CDR3 protein is CASTHSLETQYF. As DNA, the CDR3 is TGTGCCAGCACCCACAGCTTAGAGACCCAGTACTTC.

The chain recombines TRBV7-9 with TRBJ1-3; possible D gene TRBD1, 6 bases. The CDR3 has 15 amino acids. CDR1 and CDR2 from the germline V gene are SEHNR and FQNEAQ (reference sequence). The V end was cut by 5 bases, the J end by 3 bases, with 14 bases between. The CDR3 DNA reads as TGTGCCAGCAGCCGTGGGGAGGGACATGGAAACACCATATATTTT. It specifies CASSRGEGHGNTIYF.

This clonotype has ten or more counts. DNA of the CDR3: TGTGCCAGCACCCTAACTGGGACAGGGGAGTACGAGCAGTACTTC. Protein sequence: CASTLTGTGEYEQYF. The chain is built from TRBV7-9 and TRBJ2-7, with 10 bases matching TRBD1. The junction had 10 bases not matched to a gene; V was cut back by 7 bases and J by 4 bases. The germline V gene encodes CDR1 SEHNR and CDR2 FQNEAQ (reference sequence). The CDR3 runs to 15 residues.

This clonotype occurred many times. The chain's CDR3 is CASSQGPHGGYEQYF. The CDR3 DNA follows: TGCGCCAGCAGCCAAGGTCCGCACGGGGGCTACGAGCAGTACTTC. V and J are TRBV4-1 and TRBJ2-7, with D maybe TRBD2 (6 bases). Germline CDR1 MGHRA, CDR2 YSYEKL. The CDR3 has 15 amino acids. V shed 1 base and J shed 3 bases, with 13 bases lying between them.

The V call is TRBV10-3, the J call TRBJ2-3; D remains ambiguous. Trimming cost V 6 bases and J 0 bases, with 13 bases left between them. CDR3 length: 15 amino acids. Per germline, CDR1 ENHRY and CDR2 SYGVKD. Here the CDR3 DNA reads TGTGCCATCAGGAGCAATCGTAACAGCACAGATACGCAGTATTTT. Translating gives CAIRSNRNSTDTQYF.

This clonotype was seen at least ten times. This chain uses TRBV5-1 with TRBJ2-7, with 9 nucleotides matching TRBD1. The CDR3 consists of 15 residues. Germline values: CDR1 SGHRS, CDR2 YFSETQ. Trimming removed 2 bases from V and 4 bases from J; junction bases left unmatched: 7. CDR3 DNA: TGCGCCAGCAGCTTACTACCGGACAGGGGTTACGAGCAGTACTTC. Protein sequence: CASSLLPDRGYEQYF.

This clonotype was observed a few times. This may come from a read error, since a much larger clone is one base off. The genes are TRBV5-8 and TRBJ1-2; possibly TRBD1 for D (6 bases). Germline CDR1 reads SGHTS; CDR2 reads YDEGEE. This CDR3 region has 10 residues. DNA of the CDR3: TGTGCCAGCAGTCCGGGGGGCTCCACCTTC. The encoded protein is CASSPGGSTF.

This clonotype was detected ten times or more. The chain uses TRBV7-6 and TRBJ2-1; 10 positions match TRBD1. Germline-derived CDR1 and CDR2 are SGHVS and FNYEAQ. V was clipped by 3 bases and J by 8 bases; unmatched bases: 13. This CDR3 is 17 amino acids long. The CDR3 DNA reads as TGTGCCAGCAGCTTCCACTACCCCGGGACAGGGGAGGATGAGCAGTTCTTC. Its translation: CASSFHYPGTGEDEQFF.

This clonotype was detected many times. This chain links TRBV5-1 with TRBJ2-6; no firm D call. CDR1 is SGHRS and CDR2 is YFSETQ in the germline V gene. V lost 2 bases and J 4 bases, leaving 7 bases between the germline ends. CDR3 size: 14 residues. The CDR3 nucleotides read TGCGCCAGCAGCTTAGAGTCAGGGGCCAACGTCCTGACTTTC. This translates into CASSLESGANVLTF.

This clonotype was seen more than once but under ten times. This chain joins TRBV28 and TRBJ2-7; TRBD2 might be the D (6 bases). CDR3 length equals 12 residues. From germline, CDR1 is MDHEN and CDR2 SYDVKM. Trimming cost V 6 bases and J 9 bases, with 15 bases left between them. The CDR3 DNA follows: TGTGCCAGCAGAACTGAAGCGGGCGGGCAGTACTTC. Its translation is CASRTEAGGQYF. The entire variable domain, with the rest obtained from reference TRBV28 and TRBJ2-7, is as follows: DVKVTQSSRYLVKRTGEKVFLECVQDMDHENMFWYRQDPGLGLRLIYFSYDVKMKEKGDIPEGYSVSREKKERFSLILESASTNQTSMYLCASRTEAGGQYFGPGTRLTVT.

This clonotype appeared many times. This chain joins TRBV20-1 and TRBJ2-1; D unresolved. This CDR3 comprises 12 residues. Germline lookup yields CDR1 DFQATT and CDR2 SNEGSKA (reference sequence). The germline V and J ends were trimmed by 5 bases and 5 bases, with 10 bases remaining between them. CDR3 bases: TGCAGTGCTTCCGCCGGCCACAATGAGCAGTTCTTC. Amino acids: CSASAGHNEQFF.

This clonotype was counted at least ten times. One end of the junction is discordant with germline, which a read error may explain. The chain has TRBV4-1 and TRBJ2-2; a possible D gene is TRBD2 (6 bases). The germline V gene encodes CDR1 MGHRA and CDR2 YSYEKL. The CDR3 loop spans 16 amino acids. The DNA for the CDR3 is TGCGCCAGCGGCCAGGGCGGGTTAGCGGTCACCGGGGAGCTGTTTTTT. Amino acids: CASGQGGLAVTGELFF.

This clonotype was found many times. V usage is TRBV4-2 and J usage is TRBJ2-3, with no clear D. CDR3 length: 13 residues. Looked up from germline, CDR1 is LGHNA and CDR2 is YNFKEQ. V dropped 2 bases and J dropped 3 bases, with 6 bases sitting between them. The CDR3 DNA is TGTGCCAGCAGCCAATTGAGAACAGATACGCAGTATTTT. Protein: CASSQLRTDTQYF.

The chain is built from TRBV11-3 and TRBJ1-4, with D perhaps TRBD1 (6 bases). The V gene lost 5 bases and the J gene lost 3 bases, with 19 bases spanning the gap. The CDR3 runs 17 residues. In germline, CDR1 is SGHNT, CDR2 YENEEA. The CDR3 loop is CASSLPRGGQSNEKLFF. CDR3 bases: TGTGCCAGCAGCCTACCTAGGGGGGGGCAGTCTAATGAAAAACTGTTTTTT.

This clonotype has a handful of counts. The V call is TRBV11-3, the J call TRBJ1-1, with 9 bases identical to TRBD1. The CDR3 extends over 14 amino acids. The junction had 1 base not matched to a gene; V was cut back by 1 base and J by 4 bases. CDR1 and CDR2 (germline): SGHNT, YENEEA. The CDR3 spells CASSLGQGGTEAFF. The CDR3 DNA follows: TGTGCCAGCAGCTTAGGACAGGGGGGCACTGAAGCTTTCTTT.

This clonotype showed up many times. V gene TRBV24-1 combines with J gene TRBJ1-2; no reliable D call. V dropped 5 bases and J dropped 5 bases, with 14 bases sitting between them. This CDR3 has 14 amino acids. Germline loops: CDR1 KGHDR, CDR2 SFDVKD. The CDR3 region is CATSGRDKGYGYTF. The CDR3 DNA reads as TGTGCCACCAGTGGCCGTGACAAGGGTTATGGCTACACCTTC.

In regard to this clonotype: A much larger clone lies a single base off, so this may be a read error. The chain is built from TRBV6-2 or TRBV6-3 and TRBJ2-2; TRBD1 matches at 8 bases. Per the germline V gene, CDR1 is MNHEY and CDR2 is SVGEGT. This CDR3 comprises 16 residues. The DNA of the CDR3 is TGTGCCAGCAACTCATATGGGACAGGAAATACCGGGGAGCTGGTTTTT. It yields the protein CASNSYGTGNTGELVF.

This clonotype was counted at least ten times. CDR3 bases: TGTGCCTGGAAGAGGGGGCGAGAGACCCAGTACTTC. This translates into CAWKRGRETQYF. The genes are TRBV30 and TRBJ2-5; 7 nucleotides align to TRBD1. V gave up 4 bases and J gave up 4 bases; unmatched junction bases: 3. The V gene's germline CDR1 is GTSNPN and CDR2 SVGIG (reference sequence). The CDR3 is made up of 12 amino acids. The whole variable domain, filled in from reference TRBV30 and TRBJ2-5, reads SQTIHQWPATLVQPVGSPLSLECTVEGTSNPNLYWYRQAAGRGLQLLFYSVGIGQISSEVPQNLSASRPQDRQFILSSKKLLLSDSGFYLCAWKRGRETQYFGPGTRLLVL.